One T cell receptor (beta chain) is described in this entry. Its antigen remains unidentified. The junction departs from the called germline gene at one end, perhaps through a read error. The PCR was carried out with 60 Vbeta primers and 13 Jbeta primers. Produced via immunoSEQ multiplex PCR; TCRdb's table is partial and in-frame only. The sample has around 150,000 clones; 65% to 85% are singletons. The germline V gene has CDR1 ENHRY and CDR2 SYGVKD. The CDR3 totals 14 residues. These data originate in a study of cytomegalovirus exposure and HLA in healthy donors. The study, taken as a whole, reports: Most TCRs appeared rarely, but some public TCRs recurred in many donors. Data from an earlier analysis indicated that most TCR beta V segments were productive either about 87% or about 30% of the time. Later on, an analysis showed TCR association rates differing by HLA locus, with DRB1 the most and HLA-C the fewest.

This chain connects TRBV10-3 to TRBJ2-3; the match to TRBD2 covers 7 bases. The source material was PBMCs. This receptor was identified in a male donor in good health and CMV-seronegative. CDR3 sequence (DNA): TGCGCTGCGTTAACGGGGGGAAGCACAGATACGCAGTATTTT. Its protein is CAALTGGSTDTQYF.